This T cell receptor beta chain came from a study of cytomegalovirus exposure and HLA in healthy donors. Study summary: An earlier analysis found fewer than 140 million unique TCR beta sequences from around 180 million T cells. From donors who were HLA-typed, an early data release held 80 million to 95 million unique TCRs. The study, taken as a whole, reports: The investigators catalogued 164 TCR beta chains as cytomegalovirus-associated.

60 Vbeta and 13 Jbeta primers were used in PCR. Original processing methods: About 80 million unique TCR beta chains, some 9.9 million of them shared, were counted by a later analysis. The protocol was immunoSEQ multiplex PCR, while the TCRdb copy is restricted to in-frame clones and leaves out a portion. D and trimming come from the DNA, and the V and J calls and clone size come from that table. The data hold 130,000 to 150,000 clones, with around 80% observed a single time. V was clipped by 5 bases and J by 4 bases; unmatched bases: 7. This CDR3 comprises 15 residues. CDR1 SGHTA and CDR2 FQGTGA come from the germline V gene. This clone is a singleton in its sample. Antigen: not known.

This clonotype was sampled from a young woman in good health and CMV-seronegative. The chain recombines TRBV7-3 with TRBJ2-1; 8 positions agree with TRBD1. Specimen: PBMCs. CDR3 sequence: CASSKQGERYNEQFF. CDR3 DNA: TGTGCCAGCAGCAAACAGGGGGAGAGGTACAATGAGCAGTTCTTC.